These 12 T cell receptor beta chains came from one sample sequenced in a study of cytomegalovirus exposure and HLA in healthy donors. PCR used 60 Vbeta primers and 13 Jbeta primers. Sequencing was performed with immunoSEQ multiplex PCR; in TCRdb, only in-frame clones are kept and a portion is missing. Of a few hundred thousand clones detected, 80% to 95% appear once; the ten largest clones hold around 1.7%. Sequencing input: PBMCs. Source of these receptors: a girl aged 2-10 years in good health and CMV-seronegative.

This chain links TRBV5-1 with TRBJ1-2; D is possibly TRBD1 (6 bases). CDR3 length: 17 residues. Germline values: CDR1 SGHRS, CDR2 YFSETQ. V lost 4 bases to trimming and J lost 0 bases, with 19 bases between them. CDR3 nucleotide sequence: TGCGCCAGCAGCGCCTCACAGGGATCAATAGCTAACTATGGCTACACCTTC. Translation gives CASSASQGSIANYGYTF.

The rearrangement links TRBV7-8 to TRBJ1-6; no definite D call. V was trimmed by 1 base and J by 6 bases, leaving 7 bases between them. CDR3 length: 14 amino acids. Per the germline V gene, CDR1 is SGHVS and CDR2 is FQNEAQ. The CDR3 sequence is CASSLVTFNSPLHF. DNA of the CDR3: TGTGCCAGCAGCTTAGTAACTTTTAATTCACCCCTCCACTTT.

The J gene is TRBJ2-3, the V gene TRBV7-8; 10 bases match TRBD2. V was pared by 1 base and J by 8 bases, with 12 bases of the junction left unmatched. The V gene's germline CDR1 is SGHVS and CDR2 FQNEAQ. CDR3 size: 17 residues. The CDR3 loop reads CASSLGGERGGLGTQYF. CDR3 in DNA: TGTGCCAGCAGCTTAGGGGGGGAGCGGGGGGGCCTAGGTACGCAGTATTTT.

The chain carries TRBV2 and TRBJ2-3; 12 bases are shared with TRBD2. The CDR3 is 16 amino acids. Unmatched junction bases numbered 13, after V lost 6 bases and J lost 9 bases. Germline values: CDR1 SNHLY, CDR2 FYNNEI. CDR3 coding DNA: TGTGCCAGCAGAATGGGGGCTAGCGGGAGGGCCGAGACGCAGTATTTT. Translation: CASRMGASGRAETQYF.

This clone was seen just once. Here the CDR3 omits its conserved ending phenylalanine or tryptophan, so a read error is the likely source. The rearrangement uses TRBV5-6 and TRBJ1-2; no reliable D call. The CDR3 spans 15 residues. Germline V CDR1 and CDR2: SGHDT, YYEEEE. V was pared by 0 bases and J by 3 bases, with 12 bases between. The CDR3 reads CASSLEGREDYGYTL. As DNA, the CDR3 is TGTGCCAGCAGCTTGGAAGGGCGGGAGGACTATGGCTACACCCTC.

This chain joins TRBV27 and TRBJ2-3; TRBD2 matches at 12 bases. The V and J ends lost 6 bases and 6 bases, in that order; junction bases with no gene match: 1. The CDR3 totals 13 residues. Per germline, CDR1 MNHEY and CDR2 SMNVEV (reference sequence). DNA of the CDR3: TGTGCCAGCAGACTAGCGGGAGGTGATACGCAGTATTTT. Protein sequence: CASRLAGGDTQYF.

V gene TRBV9 combines with J gene TRBJ2-7; 7 bases agree with TRBD1. V trimming: 4 bases; J trimming: 6 bases; junction bases outside the gene matches: 16. In germline, CDR1 is SGDLS, CDR2 YYNGEE. The CDR3 covers 16 residues. The chain's CDR3 is CASSLGPRTGGSEQYF. CDR3 sequence (DNA): TGTGCCAGCAGCCTTGGACCTCGGACAGGTGGTAGCGAGCAGTACTTC.

V is TRBV9 and J is TRBJ2-3; the match to TRBD1 covers 7 bases. CDR1 is SGDLS and CDR2 is YYNGEE in the germline V gene. V lost 0 bases and J lost 0; bases outside the gene matches: 4. CDR3 length: 16 residues. CDR3: CASSVAPGGSTDTQYF. The CDR3 DNA is TGTGCCAGCAGCGTAGCTCCAGGGGGAAGCACAGATACGCAGTATTTT. Complete variable domain (other parts from reference TRBV9 and TRBJ2-3): DSGVTQTPKHLITATGQRVTLRCSPRSGDLSVYWYQQSLDQGLQFLIQYYNGEERAKGNILERFSAQQFPDLHSELNLSSLELGDSALYFCASSVAPGGSTDTQYFGPGTRLTVL.

The chain carries TRBV20-1 and TRBJ1-1, with D unclear. V was clipped by 3 bases and J by 8 bases, with 10 bases between them. CDR3 size: 11 residues. Germline assignment: CDR1 DFQATT and CDR2 SNEGSKA (reference sequence). The CDR3 protein is CSARRAAEAFF. In DNA form, the CDR3 reads TGCAGTGCTAGGAGAGCGGCGGAAGCTTTCTTT.

V usage is TRBV9 and J usage is TRBJ1-1; 8 bases line up with TRBD1. With 0 bases clipped from V and 0 bases from J, the junction kept 1 base outside the gene matches. The CDR3 consists of 15 residues. Germline lookup yields CDR1 SGDLS and CDR2 YYNGEE. As DNA, the CDR3 is TGTGCCAGCAGCGTAGTGGACAGGGTGAACACTGAAGCTTTCTTT. It is translated as CASSVVDRVNTEAFF.

The chain combines TRBV10-1 with TRBJ2-1; 11 bases match TRBD2. Per the germline V gene, CDR1 is WNHNN and CDR2 is SYGVQD (reference sequence). V shed 7 bases and J 9 bases; nucleotides not matched to a gene: 11. The CDR3 extends over 15 amino acids. CDR3: CASTDTSGSGGEQFF. The CDR3 coding sequence is TGCGCCAGCACCGATACTAGCGGGAGCGGGGGTGAGCAGTTCTTC.

The chain employs TRBV5-6 and TRBJ2-3, with D possibly being TRBD2 (6 bases). This CDR3 has 12 residues. V shed 3 bases and J shed 6 bases, with 8 bases lying between them. Per the germline V gene, CDR1 is SGHDT and CDR2 is YYEEEE. The CDR3 DNA follows: TGTGCCAGCAGCTGGGGACTGGATACGCAGTATTTT. As protein: CASSWGLDTQYF.